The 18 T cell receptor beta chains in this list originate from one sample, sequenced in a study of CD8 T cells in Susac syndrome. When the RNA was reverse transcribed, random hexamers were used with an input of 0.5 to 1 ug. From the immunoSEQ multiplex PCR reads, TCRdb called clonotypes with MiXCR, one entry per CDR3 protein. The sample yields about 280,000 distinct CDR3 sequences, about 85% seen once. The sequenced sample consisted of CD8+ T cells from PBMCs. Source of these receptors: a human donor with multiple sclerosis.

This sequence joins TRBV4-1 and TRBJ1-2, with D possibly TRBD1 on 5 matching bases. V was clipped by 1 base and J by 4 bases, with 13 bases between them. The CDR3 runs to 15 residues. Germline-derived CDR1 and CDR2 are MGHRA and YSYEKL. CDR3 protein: CASSQGGRAGYGYTF. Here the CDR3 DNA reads TGCGCCAGCAGCCAAGGGGGCAGGGCAGGCTATGGCTACACCTTC.

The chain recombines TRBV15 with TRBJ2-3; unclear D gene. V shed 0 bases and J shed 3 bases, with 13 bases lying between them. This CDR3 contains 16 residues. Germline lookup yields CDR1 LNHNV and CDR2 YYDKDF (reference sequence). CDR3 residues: CATSRETIRGTDTQYF. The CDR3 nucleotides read TGTGCCACCAGCAGAGAGACCATCCGTGGAACAGATACGCAGTATTTT. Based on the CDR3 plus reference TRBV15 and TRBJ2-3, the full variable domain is DAMVIQNPRYQVTQFGKPVTLSCSQTLNHNVMYWYQQKSSQAPKLLFHYYDKDFNNEADTPDNFQSRRPNTSFCFLDIRSPGLGDTAMYLCATSRETIRGTDTQYFGPGTRLTVL.

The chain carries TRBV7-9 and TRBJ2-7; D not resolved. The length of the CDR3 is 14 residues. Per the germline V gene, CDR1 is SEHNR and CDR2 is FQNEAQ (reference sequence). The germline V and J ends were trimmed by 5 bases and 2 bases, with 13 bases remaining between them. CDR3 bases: TGTGCCAGCAGCCCACCCGGGCTAACCTACGAGCAGTACTTC. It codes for CASSPPGLTYEQYF.

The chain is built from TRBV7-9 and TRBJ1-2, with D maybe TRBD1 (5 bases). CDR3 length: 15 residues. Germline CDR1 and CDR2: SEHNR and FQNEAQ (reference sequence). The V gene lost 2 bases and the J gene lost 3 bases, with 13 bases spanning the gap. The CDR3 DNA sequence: TGTGCCAGCAGCTTATCGGCAGGGAGGGACTATGGCTACACCTTC. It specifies CASSLSAGRDYGYTF. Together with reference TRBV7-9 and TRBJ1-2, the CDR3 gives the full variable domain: DTGVSQNPRHKITKRGQNVTFRCDPISEHNRLYWYRQTLGQGPEFLTYFQNEAQLEKSRLLSDRFSAERPKGSFSTLEIQRTEQGDSAMYLCASSLSAGRDYGYTFGSGTRLTVV.

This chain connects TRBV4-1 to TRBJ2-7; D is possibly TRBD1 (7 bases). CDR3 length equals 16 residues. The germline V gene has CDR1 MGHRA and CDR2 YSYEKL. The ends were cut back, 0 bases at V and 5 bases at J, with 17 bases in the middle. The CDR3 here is CASSQDRGTEKDEQYF. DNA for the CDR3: TGCGCCAGCAGCCAAGATCGGGGGACAGAGAAGGACGAGCAGTACTTC.

The CDR3 sequence is CSVEDTDSTYEQYF. In DNA, the CDR3 is TGCAGCGTTGAAGATACGGACAGCACCTACGAGCAGTACTTC. The chain employs TRBV29-1 and TRBJ2-7; D perhaps matches TRBD1 (6 bases). Trimming shortened V by 0 bases and J by 2 bases, and 11 bases separated the two germline ends. Germline-derived CDR1 and CDR2 are SQVTM and ANQGSEA. CDR3 length: 14 residues.

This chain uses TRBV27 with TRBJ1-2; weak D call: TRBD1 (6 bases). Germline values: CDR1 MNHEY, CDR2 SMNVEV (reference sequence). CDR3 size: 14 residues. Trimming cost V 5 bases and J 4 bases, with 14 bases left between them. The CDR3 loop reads CASSPRDRFYGYTF. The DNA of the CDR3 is TGTGCCAGCAGTCCCAGAGACAGGTTCTATGGCTACACCTTC.

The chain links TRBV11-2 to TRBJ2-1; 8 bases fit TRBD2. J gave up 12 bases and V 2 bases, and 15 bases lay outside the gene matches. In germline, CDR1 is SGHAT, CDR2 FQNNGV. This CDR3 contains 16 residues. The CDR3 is CASSLSVSSGRRPQFF. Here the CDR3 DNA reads TGTGCCAGCAGCTTAAGCGTGTCGAGCGGGAGAAGGCCGCAGTTCTTC.

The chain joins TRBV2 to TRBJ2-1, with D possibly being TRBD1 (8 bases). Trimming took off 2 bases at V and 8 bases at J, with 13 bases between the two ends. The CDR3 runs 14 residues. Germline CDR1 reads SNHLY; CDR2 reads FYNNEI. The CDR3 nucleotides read TGTGCCAGCAGTGAACCAACAGGGGGGGATGAGCAGTTCTTC. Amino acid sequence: CASSEPTGGDEQFF.

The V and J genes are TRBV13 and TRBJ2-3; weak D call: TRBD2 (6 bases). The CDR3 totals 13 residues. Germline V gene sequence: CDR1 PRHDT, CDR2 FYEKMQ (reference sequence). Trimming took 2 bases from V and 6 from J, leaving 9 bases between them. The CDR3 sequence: CASSLRLADTQYF. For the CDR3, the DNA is TGTGCCAGCAGCTTAAGGCTAGCGGATACGCAGTATTTT.

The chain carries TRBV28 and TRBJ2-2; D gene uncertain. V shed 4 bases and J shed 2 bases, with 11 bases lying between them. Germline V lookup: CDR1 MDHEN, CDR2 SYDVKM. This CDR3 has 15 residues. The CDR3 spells CASSSTDGNTGELFF. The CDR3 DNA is TGTGCCAGCAGTTCAACTGACGGAAACACCGGGGAGCTGTTTTTT.

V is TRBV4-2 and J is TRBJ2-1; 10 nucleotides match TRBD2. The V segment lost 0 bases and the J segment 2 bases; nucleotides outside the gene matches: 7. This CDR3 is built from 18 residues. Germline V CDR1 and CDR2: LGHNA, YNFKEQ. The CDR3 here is CASSQDPSGREPYNEQFF. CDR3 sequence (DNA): TGTGCCAGCAGCCAAGATCCTAGCGGGAGAGAGCCCTACAATGAGCAGTTCTTC.

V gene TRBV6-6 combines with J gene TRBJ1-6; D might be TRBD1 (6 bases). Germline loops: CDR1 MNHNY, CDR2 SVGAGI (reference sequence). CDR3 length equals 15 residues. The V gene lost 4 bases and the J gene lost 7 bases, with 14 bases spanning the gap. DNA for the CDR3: TGTGCCAGCAGTTTGGACAGAGACACCAATTCACCCCTCCACTTT. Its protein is CASSLDRDTNSPLHF.

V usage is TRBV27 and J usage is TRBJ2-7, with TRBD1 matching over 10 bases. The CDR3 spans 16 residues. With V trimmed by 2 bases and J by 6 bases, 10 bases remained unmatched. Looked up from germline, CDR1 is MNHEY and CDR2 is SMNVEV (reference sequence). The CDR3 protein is CASSLTRQGATSEQYF. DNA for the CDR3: TGTGCCAGCAGTTTAACGAGACAGGGGGCGACGAGCGAGCAGTACTTC.

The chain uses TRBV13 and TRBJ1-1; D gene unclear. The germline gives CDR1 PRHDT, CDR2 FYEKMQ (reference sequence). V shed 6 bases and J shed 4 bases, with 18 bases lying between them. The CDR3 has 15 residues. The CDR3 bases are TGTGCCAGCAGTTCCGGGCCCCAATCGGGCACTGAAGCTTTCTTT. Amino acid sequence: CASSSGPQSGTEAFF.

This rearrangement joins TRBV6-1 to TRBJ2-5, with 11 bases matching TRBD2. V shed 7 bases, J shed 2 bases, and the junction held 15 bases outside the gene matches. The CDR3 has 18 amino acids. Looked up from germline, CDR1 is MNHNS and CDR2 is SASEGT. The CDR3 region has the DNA TGTGCCAGCACCCGGGCAGTTAGCGGGAGGGAATTTCAAGAGACCCAGTACTTC. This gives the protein CASTRAVSGREFQETQYF.

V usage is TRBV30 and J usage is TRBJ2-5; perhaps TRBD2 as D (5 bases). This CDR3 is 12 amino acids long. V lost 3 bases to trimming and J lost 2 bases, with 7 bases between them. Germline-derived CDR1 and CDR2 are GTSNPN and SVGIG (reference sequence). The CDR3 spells CAWSGKQETQYF. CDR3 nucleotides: TGTGCCTGGAGCGGGAAACAAGAGACCCAGTACTTC.

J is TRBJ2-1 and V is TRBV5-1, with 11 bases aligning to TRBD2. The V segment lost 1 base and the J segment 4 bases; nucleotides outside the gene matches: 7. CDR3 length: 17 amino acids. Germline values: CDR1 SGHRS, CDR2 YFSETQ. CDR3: CASSLWSSGRPYNEQFF. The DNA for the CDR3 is TGCGCCAGCAGCTTGTGGTCTAGCGGGAGGCCTTACAATGAGCAGTTCTTC.